The source of this T cell receptor (beta chain) is a study of shared clonotypes between healthy human individuals. Findings and caveats of the study: Naive subsets generally exceeded memory subsets in estimated richness.

In the case of this clone: No antigen is known for it.

Everyone who donated was a Caucasian adult who lived in Nashville, Tennessee. Both CD45RO+ cells and CCR7-negative CD45RA+ TemRA cells were combined to make up CD8 memory. Original methodology: Filtering differed for immunoSEQ, which gave only junction sequences without quality scores. The method was immunoSEQ multiplex PCR; TCRdb's version includes in-frame clones alone and lacks a portion of them. For V, J and clone size, that table is used; D and trimming come from the DNA. Found here are about 110,000 clones, about 63% of them singletons; the top ten hold about 25%. V was trimmed by 5 bases and J by 4 bases, leaving 11 bases between them. The germline V gene encodes CDR1 MDHEN and CDR2 SYDVKM. The CDR3 covers 14 residues.

The sample taken for sequencing was memory CD8+ T cells sorted from blood. This sample's subset: CD45RO+ cells pooled with CCR7-negative TemRA cells. This chain uses TRBV28 with TRBJ1-4; no clear D gene. The origin of this receptor is a woman in her thirties in good health. The CDR3 region has the DNA TGTGCCAGCAGTCACCATCTGAGTAATGAAAAACTGTTTTTT. Its translation: CASSHHLSNEKLFF.